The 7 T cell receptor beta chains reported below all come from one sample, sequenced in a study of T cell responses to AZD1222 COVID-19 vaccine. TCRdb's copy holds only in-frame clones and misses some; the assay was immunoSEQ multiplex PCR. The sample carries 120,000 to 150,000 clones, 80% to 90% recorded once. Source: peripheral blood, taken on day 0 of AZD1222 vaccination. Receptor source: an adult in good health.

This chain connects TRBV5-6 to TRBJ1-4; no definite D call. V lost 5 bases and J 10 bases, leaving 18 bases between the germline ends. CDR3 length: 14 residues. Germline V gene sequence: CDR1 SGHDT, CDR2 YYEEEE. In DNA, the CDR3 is TGTGCCAGCAGGACTGGAACAAAGGGCGGAAAACTGTTTTTT. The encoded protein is CASRTGTKGGKLFF. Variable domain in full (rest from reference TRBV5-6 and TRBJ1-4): DAGVTQSPTHLIKTRGQQVTLRCSPKSGHDTVSWYQQALGQGPQFIFQYYEEEERQRGNFPDRFSGHQFPNYSSELNVNALLLGDSALYLCASRTGTKGGKLFFGSGTQLSVL.

The CDR3 sequence is CARSLRLAGWPFDPGANVLTF. The CDR3 coding sequence is TGTGCCAGAAGCCTAAGACTAGCGGGATGGCCATTCGATCCTGGGGCCAACGTCCTGACTTTC. J is TRBJ2-6 and V is TRBV7-5; the table's D gene call, TRBD2, was not cross checked with the DNA. TRBV7-5 counts as a pseudogene. The CDR3 is 21 residues long.

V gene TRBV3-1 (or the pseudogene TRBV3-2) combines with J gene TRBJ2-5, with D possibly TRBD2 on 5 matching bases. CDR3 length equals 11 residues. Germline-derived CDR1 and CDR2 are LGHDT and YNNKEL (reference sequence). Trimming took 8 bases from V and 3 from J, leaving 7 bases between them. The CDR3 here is CASSGKETQYF. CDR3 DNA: TGTGCCAGCTCGGGGAAAGAGACCCAGTACTTC.

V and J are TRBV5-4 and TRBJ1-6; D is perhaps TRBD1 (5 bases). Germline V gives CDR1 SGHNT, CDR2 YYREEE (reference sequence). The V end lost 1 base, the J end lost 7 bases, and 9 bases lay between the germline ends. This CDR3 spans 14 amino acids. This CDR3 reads CASSLTGENSPLHF. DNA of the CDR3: TGTGCCAGCAGCTTGACGGGGGAAAATTCACCCCTCCACTTT.

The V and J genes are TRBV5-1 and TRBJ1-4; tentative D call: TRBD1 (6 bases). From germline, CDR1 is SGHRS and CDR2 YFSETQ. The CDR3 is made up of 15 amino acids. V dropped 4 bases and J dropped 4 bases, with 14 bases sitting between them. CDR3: CASSKHRAFNEKLFF. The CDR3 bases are TGCGCCAGCAGCAAGCACAGGGCCTTTAATGAAAAACTGTTTTTT.

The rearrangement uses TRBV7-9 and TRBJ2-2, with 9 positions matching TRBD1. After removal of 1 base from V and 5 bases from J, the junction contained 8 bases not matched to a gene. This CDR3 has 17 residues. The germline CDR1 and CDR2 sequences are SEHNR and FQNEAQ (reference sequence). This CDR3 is CASSLGHRGLGTGELFF. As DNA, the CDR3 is TGTGCCAGCAGCTTAGGCCACAGGGGGCTGGGGACCGGGGAGCTGTTTTTT.

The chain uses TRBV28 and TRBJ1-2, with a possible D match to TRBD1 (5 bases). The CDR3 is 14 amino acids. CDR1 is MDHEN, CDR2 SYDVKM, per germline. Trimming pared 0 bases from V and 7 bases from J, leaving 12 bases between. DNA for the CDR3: TGTGCCAGCAGTTTATGGGGGGAATCGGGTGGCTACACCTTC. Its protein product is CASSLWGESGGYTF.